This TCR beta chain originates from a study of beta chain features in type 1 diabetes. Study-wide results and caveats: A cDNA-based sequencing approach could over-represent cells with high TCR expression. Across all four CD4+ subsets, people with type 1 diabetes showed modestly shorter TCRB CDR3s.

Regarding this clone: What it binds is not known. Other DNA sequences within the sample encode an identical CDR3.

Sequencing targeted expressed TCRB transcripts, as all isolated RNA had been reverse transcribed. The method was immunoSEQ multiplex PCR; TCRdb's version includes in-frame clones alone and lacks a portion of them. The sample includes approximately 120,000 clones, 15% to 20% of them seen just once. With 4 bases clipped from V and 3 bases from J, the junction kept 3 bases outside the gene matches. CDR3 length: 13 amino acids. Germline CDR1 and CDR2: SGHDT and YYEEEE. Each donor gave one heparinised blood draw averaging around 120 mL. Source material: central memory CD4+ T cells from blood. The TCR originated in a man younger than 35 with type 1 diabetes. V and J are TRBV5-6 and TRBJ2-7, with 8 bases fitting TRBD2. Here the CDR3 DNA reads TGTGCCAGCAGCCTCCGGGGGGGCTACGAGCAGTACTTC. This gives the protein CASSLRGGYEQYF.